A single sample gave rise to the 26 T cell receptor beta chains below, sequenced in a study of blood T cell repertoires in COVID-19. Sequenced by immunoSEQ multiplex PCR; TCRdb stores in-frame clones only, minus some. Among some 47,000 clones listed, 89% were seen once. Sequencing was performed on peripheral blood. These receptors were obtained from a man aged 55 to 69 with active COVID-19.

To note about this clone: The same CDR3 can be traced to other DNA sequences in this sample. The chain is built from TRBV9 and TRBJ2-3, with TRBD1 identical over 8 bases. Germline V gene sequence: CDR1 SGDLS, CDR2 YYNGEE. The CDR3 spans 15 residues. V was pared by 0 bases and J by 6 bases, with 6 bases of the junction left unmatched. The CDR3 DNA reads TGTGCCAGCAGCGTAGAACAGGGGGGTCCCGATACGCAGTATTTT. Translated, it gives CASSVEQGGPDTQYF.

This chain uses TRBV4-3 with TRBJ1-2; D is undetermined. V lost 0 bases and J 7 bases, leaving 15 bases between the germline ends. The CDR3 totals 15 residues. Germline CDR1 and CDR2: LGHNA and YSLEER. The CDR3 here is CASSQDSNSLRGYTF. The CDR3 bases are TGCGCCAGCAGCCAAGATTCAAACAGCCTCCGTGGCTACACCTTC.

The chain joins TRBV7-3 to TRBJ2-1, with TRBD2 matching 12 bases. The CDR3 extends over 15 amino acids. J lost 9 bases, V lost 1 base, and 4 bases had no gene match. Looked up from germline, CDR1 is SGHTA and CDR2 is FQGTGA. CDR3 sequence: CASSLSLAGGGEQFF. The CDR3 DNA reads TGTGCCAGCAGCTTAAGCCTAGCGGGAGGGGGTGAGCAGTTCTTC.

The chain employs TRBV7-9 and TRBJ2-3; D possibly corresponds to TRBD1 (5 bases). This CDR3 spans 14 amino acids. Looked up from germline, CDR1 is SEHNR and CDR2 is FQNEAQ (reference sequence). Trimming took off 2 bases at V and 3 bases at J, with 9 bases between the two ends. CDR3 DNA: TGTGCCAGCAGCTTAAGGCAGGGAACAGATACGCAGTATTTT. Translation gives CASSLRQGTDTQYF.

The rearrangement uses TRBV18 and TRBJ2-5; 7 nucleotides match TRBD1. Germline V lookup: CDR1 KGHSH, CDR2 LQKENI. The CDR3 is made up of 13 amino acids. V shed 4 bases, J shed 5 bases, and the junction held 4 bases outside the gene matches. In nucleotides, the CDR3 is TGTGCCAGCTCACGACAGGGCGGGGAGACCCAGTACTTC. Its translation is CASSRQGGETQYF.

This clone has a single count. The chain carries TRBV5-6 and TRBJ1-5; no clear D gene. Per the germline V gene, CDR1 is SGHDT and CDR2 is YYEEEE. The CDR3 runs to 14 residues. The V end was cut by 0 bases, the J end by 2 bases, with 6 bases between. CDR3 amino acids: CASSLGLGNQPQHF. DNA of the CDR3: TGTGCCAGCAGCTTGGGGCTGGGCAATCAGCCCCAGCATTTT.

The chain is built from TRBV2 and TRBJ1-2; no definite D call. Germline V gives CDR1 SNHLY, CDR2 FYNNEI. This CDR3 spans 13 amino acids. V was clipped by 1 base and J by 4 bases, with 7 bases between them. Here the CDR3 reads CASSEGRIYGYTF. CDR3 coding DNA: TGTGCCAGCAGTGAAGGCAGGATCTATGGCTACACCTTC.

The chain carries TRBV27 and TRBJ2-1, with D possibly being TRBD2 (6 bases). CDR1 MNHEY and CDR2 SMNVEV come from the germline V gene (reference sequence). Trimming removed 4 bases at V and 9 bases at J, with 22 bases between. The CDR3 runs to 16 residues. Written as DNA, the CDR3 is TGTGCCAGCAGTTCAGCCGGGGGACCGCTGGGGGGTGAGCAGTTCTTC. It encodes CASSSAGGPLGGEQFF.

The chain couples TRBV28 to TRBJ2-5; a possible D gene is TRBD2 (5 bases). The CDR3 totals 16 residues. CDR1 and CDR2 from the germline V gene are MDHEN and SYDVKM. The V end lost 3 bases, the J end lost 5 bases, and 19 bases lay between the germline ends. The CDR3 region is CASSFRWRRLSETQYF. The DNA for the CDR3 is TGTGCCAGCAGTTTCCGCTGGAGGCGGCTCTCGGAGACCCAGTACTTC.

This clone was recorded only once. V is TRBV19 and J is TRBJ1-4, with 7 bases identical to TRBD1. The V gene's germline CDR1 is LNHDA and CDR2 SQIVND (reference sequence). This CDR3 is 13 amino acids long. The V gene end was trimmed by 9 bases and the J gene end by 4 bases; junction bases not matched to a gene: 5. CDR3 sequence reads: CASQGVRNEKLFF. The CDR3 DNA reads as TGTGCCAGCCAGGGGGTCCGTAATGAAAAACTGTTTTTT.

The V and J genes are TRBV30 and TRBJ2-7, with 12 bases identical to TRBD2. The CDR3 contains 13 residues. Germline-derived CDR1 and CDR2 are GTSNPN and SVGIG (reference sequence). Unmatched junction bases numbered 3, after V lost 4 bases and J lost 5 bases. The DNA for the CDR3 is TGTGCCTGGACCGGACTAGCGGGGAACGAGCAGTACTTC. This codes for CAWTGLAGNEQYF.

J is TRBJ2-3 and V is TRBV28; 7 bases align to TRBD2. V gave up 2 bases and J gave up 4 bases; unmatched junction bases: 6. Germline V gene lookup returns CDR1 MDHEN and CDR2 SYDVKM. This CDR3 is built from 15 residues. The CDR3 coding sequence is TGTGCCAGCAGTTTACCTACTAGCGTAGCAGATACGCAGTATTTT. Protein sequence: CASSLPTSVADTQYF.

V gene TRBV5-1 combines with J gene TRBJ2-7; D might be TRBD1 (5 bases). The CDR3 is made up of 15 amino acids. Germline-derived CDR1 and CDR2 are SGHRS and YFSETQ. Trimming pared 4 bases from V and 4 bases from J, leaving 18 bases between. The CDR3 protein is CASSGNPRQPYEQYF. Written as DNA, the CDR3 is TGCGCCAGCAGCGGAAATCCGAGACAGCCTTACGAGCAGTACTTC.

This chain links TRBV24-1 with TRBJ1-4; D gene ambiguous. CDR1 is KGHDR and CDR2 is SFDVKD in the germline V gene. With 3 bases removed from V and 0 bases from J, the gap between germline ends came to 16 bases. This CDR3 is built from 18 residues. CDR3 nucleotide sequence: TGTGCCACCAGTGATCCCCAACCGAATCAGGCAACTAATGAAAAACTGTTTTTT. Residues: CATSDPQPNQATNEKLFF.

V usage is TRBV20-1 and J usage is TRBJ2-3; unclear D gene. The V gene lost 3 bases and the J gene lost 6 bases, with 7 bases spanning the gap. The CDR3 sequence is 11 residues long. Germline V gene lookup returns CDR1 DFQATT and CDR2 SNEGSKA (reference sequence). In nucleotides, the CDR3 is TGCAGTGCTAGTGGGCTGGATACGCAGTATTTT. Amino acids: CSASGLDTQYF.

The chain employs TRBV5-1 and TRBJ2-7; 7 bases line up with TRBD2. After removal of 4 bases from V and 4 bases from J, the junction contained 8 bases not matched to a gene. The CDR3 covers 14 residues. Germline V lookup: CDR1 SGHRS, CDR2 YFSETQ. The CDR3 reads CASSTLADTYEQYF. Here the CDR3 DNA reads TGCGCCAGCAGCACTCTAGCGGATACATACGAGCAGTACTTC.

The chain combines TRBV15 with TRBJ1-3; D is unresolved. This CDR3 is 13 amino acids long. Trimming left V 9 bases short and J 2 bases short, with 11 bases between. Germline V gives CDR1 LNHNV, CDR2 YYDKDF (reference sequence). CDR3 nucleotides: TGTGCCACAAACCCGGGGACTGGAAACACCATATATTTT. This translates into CATNPGTGNTIYF.

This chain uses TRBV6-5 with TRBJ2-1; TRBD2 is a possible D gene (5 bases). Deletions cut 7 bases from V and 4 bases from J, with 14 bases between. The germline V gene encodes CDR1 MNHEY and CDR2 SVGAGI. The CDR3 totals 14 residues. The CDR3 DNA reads TGTGCCAGCAAGGAGGCGATTGTTTACAATGAGCAGTTCTTC. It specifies CASKEAIVYNEQFF.

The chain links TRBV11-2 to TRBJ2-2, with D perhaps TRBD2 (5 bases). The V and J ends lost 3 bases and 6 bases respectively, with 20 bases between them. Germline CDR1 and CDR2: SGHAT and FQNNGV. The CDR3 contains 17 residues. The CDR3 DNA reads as TGTGCCAGCAGCTTCTCTTCGGACTTTCGTTCCCCCGGGGAGCTGTTTTTT. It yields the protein CASSFSSDFRSPGELFF.

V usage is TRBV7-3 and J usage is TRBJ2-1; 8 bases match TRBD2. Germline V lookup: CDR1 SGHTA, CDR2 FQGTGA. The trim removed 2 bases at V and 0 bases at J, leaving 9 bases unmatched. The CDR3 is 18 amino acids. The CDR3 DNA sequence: TGTGCCAGCAGCTTAGAGCTTAGCGGGACTCTCTCCTACAATGAGCAGTTCTTC. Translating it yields CASSLELSGTLSYNEQFF.

CDR3 amino acids: CASGPGQGATDTQYF. DNA for the CDR3: TGCGCCAGCGGCCCGGGACAGGGGGCAACAGATACGCAGTATTTT. The chain has TRBV5-1 and TRBJ2-3; 12 bases align to TRBD1. Germline CDR1 reads SGHRS; CDR2 reads YFSETQ. The length of the CDR3 is 15 residues. V dropped 7 bases and J dropped 3; count of bases not matched to a gene: 6.

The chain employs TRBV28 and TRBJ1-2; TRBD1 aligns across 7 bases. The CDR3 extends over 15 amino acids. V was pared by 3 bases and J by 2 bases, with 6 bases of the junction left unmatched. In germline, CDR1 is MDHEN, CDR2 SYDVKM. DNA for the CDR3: TGTGCCAGCAGTTTTGGGACAGTTACAAACTATGGCTACACCTTC. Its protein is CASSFGTVTNYGYTF.

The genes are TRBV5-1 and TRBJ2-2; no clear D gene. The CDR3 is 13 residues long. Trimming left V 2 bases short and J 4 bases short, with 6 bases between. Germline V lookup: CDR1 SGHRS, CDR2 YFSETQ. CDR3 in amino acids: CASSFPSTGELFF. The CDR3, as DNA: TGCGCCAGCAGCTTCCCGAGCACCGGGGAGCTGTTTTTT.

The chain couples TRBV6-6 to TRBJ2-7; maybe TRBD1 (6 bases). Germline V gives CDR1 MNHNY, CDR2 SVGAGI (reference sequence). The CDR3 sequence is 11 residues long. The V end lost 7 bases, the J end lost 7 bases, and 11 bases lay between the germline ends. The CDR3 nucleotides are TGTGCCAGCAACAGGGTGGGAGAGCAGTACTTC. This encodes CASNRVGEQYF.

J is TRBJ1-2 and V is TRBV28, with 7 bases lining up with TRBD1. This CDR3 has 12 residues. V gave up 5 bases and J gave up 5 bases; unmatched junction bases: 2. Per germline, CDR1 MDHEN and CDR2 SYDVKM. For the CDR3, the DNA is TGTGCCAGCAGTCAGGGACAGTATGGCTACACCTTC. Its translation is CASSQGQYGYTF.

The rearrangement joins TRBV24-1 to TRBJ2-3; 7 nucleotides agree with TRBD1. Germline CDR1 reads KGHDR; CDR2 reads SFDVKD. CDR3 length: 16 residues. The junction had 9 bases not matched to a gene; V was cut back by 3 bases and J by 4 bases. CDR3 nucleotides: TGTGCCACCAGTGATCCCCAGGGGGATAAGCCAGATACGCAGTATTTT. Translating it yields CATSDPQGDKPDTQYF.